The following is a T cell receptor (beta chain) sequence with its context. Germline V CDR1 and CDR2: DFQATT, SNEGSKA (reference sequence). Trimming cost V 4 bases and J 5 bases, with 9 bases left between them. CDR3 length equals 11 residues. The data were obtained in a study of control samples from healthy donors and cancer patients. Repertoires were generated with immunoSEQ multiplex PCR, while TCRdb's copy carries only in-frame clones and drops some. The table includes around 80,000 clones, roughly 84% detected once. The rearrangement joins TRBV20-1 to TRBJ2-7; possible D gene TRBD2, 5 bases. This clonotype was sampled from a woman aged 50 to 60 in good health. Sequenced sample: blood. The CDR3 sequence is CSATTSDEQYF. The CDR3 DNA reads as TGCAGTGCTACAACTAGTGACGAGCAGTACTTC.